The TCR beta chain under discussion was sequenced for a study of regulatory T cells in long-lasting Graves disease. Whole-study results and caveats: Persistent Graves' disease cases displayed lower TCR diversity than newly diagnosed ones.

Both iRepertoire HTBI primers and Arm-PCR of CDR3 regions were used to build the TCR beta libraries. TCRdb processed the multiplex PCR reads anew with MiXCR; each CDR3 protein has one entry. The sample has fewer than 650,000 distinct CDR3 sequences; 15% to 20% are singletons. This clonotype was counted between two and nine times. Its antigen is currently unknown. Stated time point: newly diagnosed GD, antithyroid drugs for less than 3 months. The authors made the TCR library using RNA they extracted from PBMCs. Trimming pared 6 bases from V and 2 bases from J, leaving 11 bases between. The CDR3 spans 14 residues. CDR1 is MNHNS and CDR2 is SASEGT in the germline V gene. The same sample was also used in a study of T cells in Graves' hyperthyroidism and ophthalmopathy.

The input for sequencing was peripheral blood mononuclear cells (PBMCs), taken at new diagnosis, from a patient treated with antithyroid drugs. The receptor was isolated from a man aged 18-30 years with Graves disease. This chain joins TRBV6-1 and TRBJ1-5; D is perhaps TRBD1 (5 bases). CDR3 sequence: CASRKRGGNQPQHF. The CDR3, as DNA: TGTGCCAGCAGAAAAAGGGGTGGCAATCAGCCCCAGCATTTT.